This record looks at one T cell receptor (beta chain) sequence and its context. This clone was observed a few times. Its antigen has not been determined. No much larger clone is present one base from it, and per-base qualities are unavailable. Each donor gave one peripheral blood draw, about 110 mL on average, collected into heparinised tubes. Using a panel that included CD45RO, CCR7, CD25, CD127, CD95 and CD27, naive, central memory, regulatory and stem cell-like memory CD4+ T cells were sorted on a BD FACSAria II. Purity was above 98% for every sorted population. PBMCs were isolated immediately by Lymphoprep density gradient centrifugation and stained directly without culture. To minimize batch effects, samples were stained and sorted in pairs, one healthy donor with one patient per experiment. The data were obtained in a study of beta chain features in type 1 diabetes (dated by TCRdb to about 2018). Broadly, across the study: No differences in mean age, gender distribution, total cell number or subset yield were found between patients and healthy donors. In the study, recently diagnosed type 1 diabetes patients and matched healthy donors were compared on the TCRB repertoires of their sorted circulating CD4+ T cell subsets. A total of 85 million to 140 million sorted cells were examined across all samples, and the number of cells per subset was strongly correlated with RNA yield. Regulatory and stem cell-like memory subsets were isolated from only 8 patients and roughly eight healthy donors, whereas naive and central memory subsets came from all 30 or so donors.

The High Capacity cDNA Reverse Transcription Kit was used to reverse transcribe all of the isolated RNA, meaning that expressed TCRB transcripts were what got sequenced. Deep immunoSEQ sequencing was applied to naive, central memory and regulatory T cell samples, giving an average of around 4 million total reads per sample. After sorted cells were lysed in RLT buffer, RNA was extracted with DNase-treated RNeasy Micro or Mini kits, with the choice depending on cell number. To prevent cross-contamination, every cell subset was processed on its own, while patient and healthy donor samples were processed together. The immunoSEQ multiplex PCR was used to amplify TCRB sequences from cDNA, generating 87-bp fragments that spanned the CDR3 region. The amplicons were sequenced using the Illumina HiSeq platform. The original methods were these. Synthetic template baselines were used to correct PCR bias computationally, reads within Hamming distance 2 were collapsed together, and singletons that could not be merged were discarded. Reads were aligned to IMGT to assign V, D and J genes, CDR3 length, and insertions or deletions at six rearrangement sites. Clonotype counts were normalized to sorted cell number within each subset before computing true diversity and Gini coefficients with the tcR R package. Repertoire sharing was quantified using the overlap coefficient calculated on TCRB nucleotide sequences. Out-of-frame TCRB sequences from naive cells were analyzed to stand in for the pre-selection repertoire. TCRdb re-hosts the immuneACCESS table, in-frame sequences only. Its copies lack some clones; in the studies checked, an unresolved V gene accounts for under half of them, and the cause for the rest is not known. V, J and clone size are taken as reported in that table, and D and trimming were inferred from the DNA itself. Present in this sample are approximately 270,000 clones, 13% to 15% of which were seen just once. About 0.015% of the sample comes from the top ten.

V sheds 1 base and J sheds 10 bases, leaving 8 bases between their ends. CDR1 and CDR2 (SNHLY, FYNNEI) derive from the germline V gene. Including cysteine and phenylalanine, the CDR3 has 12 amino acids. CDR3 DNA only is kept here, 36 bases in frame from base 1. Overall study results and their limits: Shorter templates might have been favored by PCR, but patient and control samples were amplified and corrected together, so both groups would have been affected equally by any skew. Because cDNA rather than genomic DNA was sequenced, highly expressing activated cells could have been over-represented, although no difference in activation and CD3 levels was found between groups. Because small numbers of individuals were included in the HLA sub-analyses, any influence of HLA type on TCRB rearrangement was left unresolved. At VDJ recombination sites, patients with type 1 diabetes made fewer insertions and deleted more nucleotides, a pattern implying thymic rearrangement abnormalities. In all four CD4+ subsets, TCRB CDR3 length was moderately but significantly shorter in type 1 diabetes patients. Naive, central memory and regulatory TCRB repertoires appeared to be more alike among patients than among healthy donors.

Sequencing used naive CD4+ T cells from blood. The sample's cell subset or site label, in plain terms: true naive CD4+ T cells. The sequence derives from a man between 25 and 39 years old with type 1 diabetes. The chain couples TRBV2 to TRBJ2-1, with no confidently assigned D gene. This receptor has the CDR3 CASSEVRLEQFF. The sequence in DNA is TGTGCCAGCAGTGAAGTCAGGTTGGAGCAGTTCTTC.